This T cell receptor (beta chain) came from a study of T cell responses to AZD1222 COVID-19 vaccine. V was cut by 6 bases and J by 0 bases, with 15 bases left in between. This CDR3 region has 17 residues. Germline CDR1 reads LNHDA; CDR2 reads SQIVND (reference sequence). Sequencing used immunoSEQ multiplex PCR; TCRdb keeps in-frame clones, though not all of them. This sample carries around 100,000 clones, more than 75% of them seen once, and the ten largest clones take roughly 15%. The source is an adult in good health. The chain joins TRBV19 to TRBJ2-6; a weak D match, TRBD1 (5 bases). Sample: peripheral blood, taken on day 0 of AZD1222 vaccination. CDR3 DNA sequence: TGTGCCAGTAGAGAGACAGCCCCGGTCTCTGGGGCCAACGTCCTGACTTTC. Its translation is CASRETAPVSGANVLTF.